This T cell receptor beta chain was captured in a study of cytomegalovirus exposure and HLA in healthy donors. Primers for the PCR totalled 60 Vbeta and 13 Jbeta. The protocol was immunoSEQ multiplex PCR, while the TCRdb copy is restricted to in-frame clones and leaves out a portion. This table holds just over 150,000 clones, roughly 80% found once. Study-level points and caveats: Further analysis, carried out later, found HLA-associated TCR beta chains more clonally expanded than equally common other chains. It was 150 to 200 TCR beta chains that were listed as cytomegalovirus-associated. Versus the approximately 670-donor mean, an Asian-associated ancestry cluster reportedly showed fewer N-insertions in a later analysis.

A word on this clone: What it binds is unknown.

Germline values: CDR1 SSHAT, CDR2 FNYEAQ (reference sequence). This CDR3 is 13 amino acids long. J was trimmed by 9 bases and V by 2 bases; bases with no gene match: 3. Sequencing was done on a sample of PBMCs. The J gene is TRBJ2-1, the V gene TRBV7-7; 8 nucleotides agree with TRBD2. The TCR was taken from a woman between 45 and 60 years old in good health and CMV-seropositive. This CDR3 is CASSLLREGEQFF. The CDR3 region has the DNA TGTGCCAGCAGCTTACTCCGGGAGGGTGAGCAGTTCTTC.